The entry that follows covers one T cell receptor (beta chain) sequence. The sample originates from a study of blood T cell repertoires in COVID-19. CDR1 MNHEY and CDR2 SVGAGI come from the germline V gene. Trimming took off 8 bases at V and 5 bases at J, with 10 bases between the two ends. The CDR3 is made up of 11 amino acids. Original data processing: Quantification of nucleated cells was approximated via reference gene primer amplification. Clones were sequenced by immunoSEQ multiplex PCR, and TCRdb holds only the in-frame ones, with some missing. The DNA was the basis for D and trimming; V, J and clone size are from that table. The profile covers fewer than 200,000 clones, with roughly 80% appearing a single time and roughly 6.8% taken by the ten largest.

The chain combines TRBV6-5 with TRBJ2-7, with D perhaps TRBD1 (5 bases). This clonotype was sampled from a human donor in a cohort sampled during active COVID-19. The sequenced sample was peripheral blood. The CDR3 DNA reads as TGTGCCAGCGCTAGGGGCCACGAGCAGTACTTC. As protein: CASARGHEQYF.